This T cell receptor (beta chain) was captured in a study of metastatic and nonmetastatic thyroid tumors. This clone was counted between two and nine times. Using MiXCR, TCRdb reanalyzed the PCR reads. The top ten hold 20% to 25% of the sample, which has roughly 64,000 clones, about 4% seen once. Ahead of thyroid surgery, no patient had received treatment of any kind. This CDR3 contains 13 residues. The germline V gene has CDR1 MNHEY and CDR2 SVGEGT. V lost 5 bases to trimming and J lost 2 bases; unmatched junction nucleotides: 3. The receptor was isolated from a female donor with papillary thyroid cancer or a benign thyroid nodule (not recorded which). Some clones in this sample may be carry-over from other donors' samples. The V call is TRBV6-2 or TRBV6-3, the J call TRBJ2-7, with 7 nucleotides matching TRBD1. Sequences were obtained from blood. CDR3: CASSRTGAYEQYF. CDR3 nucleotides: TGTGCCAGCAGTCGGACAGGCGCCTACGAGCAGTACTTC.